These 21 T cell receptor beta chains were all obtained from the same sample, sequenced in a study of T cells in Graves' hyperthyroidism and ophthalmopathy. Amplified TCR beta CDR3 regions derived from RNA transcripts. First-round RT-PCR with HTBI primers amplified the TCR CDR3 region. Each CDR3 protein gets one entry after TCRdb re-called the multiplex PCR reads with MiXCR. The table lists approximately 610,000 distinct CDR3 sequences, approximately 15% of them singletons. Sequencing used blood. The source is a woman in her forties with Graves' ophthalmopathy.

The V call is TRBV15, the J call TRBJ2-7; 8 bases are a match to TRBD1. The CDR3 has 15 residues. V dropped 5 bases and J dropped 6; count of bases not matched to a gene: 12. The germline gives CDR1 LNHNV, CDR2 YYDKDF (reference sequence). Here the CDR3 DNA reads TGTGCCACCAGCGGCTACAGACAGGGGCCCCGCGAGCAGTACTTC. Amino acid sequence: CATSGYRQGPREQYF.

In this sample, this clonotype turned up many times. The chain employs TRBV28 and TRBJ1-1, with 10 positions matching TRBD1. Germline values: CDR1 MDHEN, CDR2 SYDVKM. J lost 1 base, V lost 6 bases, and 8 bases had no gene match. CDR3 length: 16 residues. The CDR3, as DNA: TGTGCCAGCAGCCCGACAGGGGGCGAAAGGAACACTGAAGCTTTCTTT. This codes for CASSPTGGERNTEAFF.

This clonotype was counted at least ten times. The chain couples TRBV29-1 to TRBJ1-1, with 7 bases identical to TRBD1. CDR1 SQVTM and CDR2 ANQGSEA come from the germline V gene. The V segment lost 8 bases and the J segment 1 base; nucleotides outside the gene matches: 10. CDR3 size: 14 residues. The CDR3 is CSTNRGTQNTEAFF. The CDR3 DNA follows: TGCAGCACCAACAGGGGCACCCAGAACACTGAAGCTTTCTTT.

For this clonotype: A much larger clone differs from this one at a single base, so this may be a read error. V usage is TRBV28 and J usage is TRBJ2-5; the D gene is possibly TRBD1 (6 bases). Trimming removed 9 bases at V and 4 bases at J, with 21 bases between. This CDR3 is 15 amino acids long. Germline CDR1 is MDHEN and CDR2 is SYDVKM. CDR3 bases: TGTGCCAGTGGTCAATCTCAGACAGGTCGAGAGACCCAGTACTTC. It is translated as CASGQSQTGRETQYF.

This clonotype was counted many times. The chain is built from TRBV15 and TRBJ1-5, with D uncertain. Germline values: CDR1 LNHNV, CDR2 YYDKDF (reference sequence). Trimming stripped 1 base from V and 5 bases from J, with 18 bases between. CDR3 size: 17 residues. CDR3 amino acids: CATSRVPYPGGDQPQHF. The CDR3 DNA reads as TGTGCCACCAGCAGAGTACCTTACCCCGGTGGGGATCAGCCCCAGCATTTT.

This clonotype showed up many times. The chain joins TRBV4-2 to TRBJ1-2; 8 bases line up with TRBD1. Trimming took 0 bases from V and 0 from J; bases not matched to a gene: 3. Germline V CDR1 and CDR2: LGHNA, YNFKEQ. This CDR3 has 16 amino acids. CDR3 protein: CASSQEGQAPNYGYTF. In nucleotides, the CDR3 is TGTGCCAGCAGCCAAGAGGGACAGGCACCTAACTATGGCTACACCTTC.

At least ten counts were recorded for this clonotype. The gene calls are TRBV13 and TRBJ2-7, with 8 bases that match TRBD2. The ends lost 8 bases at V and 0 bases at J; junction bases unmatched: 18. The CDR3 covers 18 residues. Per germline, CDR1 PRHDT and CDR2 FYEKMQ (reference sequence). The CDR3 sequence is CASRQGLAGPTGSYEQYF. CDR3 bases: TGTGCCAGCCGGCAGGGGCTAGCGGGCCCTACGGGCTCCTACGAGCAGTACTTC.

This clonotype was detected many times. The V call is TRBV5-1, the J call TRBJ1-3; no clear D gene. V lost 0 bases and J 0 bases, leaving 4 bases between the germline ends. Germline loops: CDR1 SGHRS, CDR2 YFSETQ. This CDR3 comprises 14 residues. CDR3 nucleotides: TGCGCCAGCAGCTTGGGTTACTCTGGAAACACCATATATTTT. Its protein is CASSLGYSGNTIYF.

This clonotype was counted at least ten times. The chain employs TRBV20-1 and TRBJ2-7; the D gene is possibly TRBD1 (5 bases). This CDR3 comprises 11 residues. Germline V lookup: CDR1 DFQATT, CDR2 SNEGSKA (reference sequence). V lost 3 bases, J lost 5 bases, and 8 bases lay in between. The CDR3 is CSASLGDEQYF. CDR3 in DNA: TGCAGTGCTAGTTTAGGGGACGAGCAGTACTTC.

This clonotype was recorded at least ten times. The CDR3 sequence: CASSEGRHPSYEQYF. CDR3 nucleotides: TGTGCCAGCAGCGAAGGACGCCACCCCTCCTACGAGCAGTACTTC. V and J are TRBV11-2 and TRBJ2-7; D unclear. The germline CDR1 and CDR2 sequences are SGHAT and FQNNGV. Between the trimmed V and J ends, which lost 5 bases and 0 bases, there was a span of 14 bases. The length of the CDR3 is 15 residues.

This chain connects TRBV10-3 to TRBJ2-2, with D tentatively TRBD1 (6 bases). Germline V gene sequence: CDR1 ENHRY, CDR2 SYGVKD. The CDR3 length is 15 residues. V lost 3 bases and J lost 2, with 10 bases in between. CDR3: CAISEPDRNTGELFF. The CDR3 nucleotides read TGTGCCATCAGTGAACCGGACAGAAACACCGGGGAGCTGTTTTTT.

This clonotype has only a few counts. The rearrangement joins TRBV18 to TRBJ2-1; D is uncertain. In germline, CDR1 is KGHSH, CDR2 LQKENI. V was trimmed by 6 bases and J by 0 bases, leaving 15 bases between them. This CDR3 comprises 16 residues. CDR3 residues: CASSYVGQSSYNEQFF. The CDR3, as DNA: TGTGCCAGCTCTTACGTAGGGCAGAGCTCCTACAATGAGCAGTTCTTC. Looking up the rest from reference TRBV18 and TRBJ2-1 gives the full variable domain: NAGVMQNPRHLVRRRGQEARLRCSPMKGHSHVYWYRQLPEEGLKFMVYLQKENIIDESGMPKERFSAEFPKEGPSILRIQQVVRGDSAAYFCASSYVGQSSYNEQFFGPGTRLTVL.

A few counts support this clonotype. The V call is TRBV20-1, the J call TRBJ2-5; tentative D call: TRBD1 (5 bases). The germline V gene encodes CDR1 DFQATT and CDR2 SNEGSKA (reference sequence). CDR3 length: 15 amino acids. Trimming removed 3 bases at V and 3 bases at J, with 17 bases between. In nucleotides, the CDR3 is TGCAGTGCTAGGCCCTGGCAGGGTCCAGAAGAGACCCAGTACTTC. This gives the protein CSARPWQGPEETQYF.

This clonotype was counted many times. The chain uses TRBV4-3 and TRBJ1-2; 8 nucleotides align to TRBD1. This CDR3 has 15 residues. Germline CDR1 LGHNA, CDR2 YSLEER. With 0 bases clipped from V and 7 bases from J, the junction kept 7 bases outside the gene matches. The CDR3 protein is CASSQDWTGRSGYTF. In DNA, the CDR3 is TGCGCCAGCAGCCAAGATTGGACAGGGAGGAGTGGCTACACCTTC.

There are a few counts of this clonotype. This chain links TRBV4-1 with TRBJ2-7; 8 nucleotides line up with TRBD1. The CDR3 totals 21 residues. The germline CDR1 and CDR2 sequences are MGHRA and YSYEKL. V trimming: 1 base; J trimming: 3 bases; junction bases outside the gene matches: 23. The CDR3 sequence: CASSQALGQVVSSAPGYEQYF. For the CDR3, the DNA is TGCGCCAGCAGCCAAGCCCTGGGACAGGTAGTATCTTCGGCCCCGGGCTACGAGCAGTACTTC.

The chain employs TRBV11-1 and TRBJ2-2, with TRBD2 matching over 10 bases. The CDR3 has 17 amino acids. The germline V gene has CDR1 SGHAT and CDR2 FQDESV (reference sequence). Losses at the gene ends were 5 bases for V and 1 base for J; bases not matched to a gene: 7. This CDR3 reads CASSHTSGKMNTGELFF. The CDR3 DNA sequence: TGTGCCAGCAGCCATACTAGCGGGAAAATGAACACCGGGGAGCTGTTTTTT. The variable domain in full, with the rest retrieved from reference TRBV11-1 and TRBJ2-2, is EAEVAQSPRYKITEKSQAVAFWCDPISGHATLYWYRQILGQGPELLVQFQDESVVDDSQLPKDRFSAERLKGVDSTLKIQPAELGDSAMYLCASSHTSGKMNTGELFFGEGSRLTVL.

V is TRBV30 and J is TRBJ1-2, with a possible D match to TRBD1 (5 bases). CDR1 and CDR2 from the germline V gene are GTSNPN and SVGIG (reference sequence). Trimming shortened V by 1 base and J by 4 bases, and 13 bases separated the two germline ends. The CDR3 totals 14 residues. This CDR3 is CAWSAAGRGYGYTF. CDR3 coding DNA: TGTGCCTGGAGTGCGGCGGGGCGCGGCTATGGCTACACCTTC.

This clonotype was detected only a few times. CDR3 sequence: CASSLGLAGARGKTQYF. Written as DNA, the CDR3 is TGCGCCAGCAGTCTGGGACTAGCGGGAGCTCGAGGCAAGACCCAGTACTTC. This chain links TRBV4-1 with TRBJ2-5; 14 nucleotides align to TRBD2. The V and J ends lost 6 bases and 6 bases, in that order; junction bases with no gene match: 12. The germline gives CDR1 MGHRA, CDR2 YSYEKL. The CDR3 is made up of 17 amino acids.

The sample holds many counts of this clonotype. The chain employs TRBV25-1 and TRBJ1-2; TRBD1 might be the D (5 bases). V gave up 1 base and J gave up 6 bases, with 15 bases separating them. The CDR3 spans 15 residues. In germline, CDR1 is MGHDK, CDR2 SYGVNS. The CDR3 bases are TGTGCCAGCAGTGAATTCAAGTCTTCGGGGGATGGCTACACCTTC. This encodes CASSEFKSSGDGYTF.

The gene calls are TRBV12-3 or TRBV12-4 and TRBJ2-6, with unresolved D. This CDR3 region has 14 residues. V was shortened by 4 bases and J by 2 bases, with 6 bases between the two germline ends. The CDR3 sequence: CASSSRTGANVLTF. In nucleotides, the CDR3 is TGTGCCAGCAGTTCAAGGACTGGGGCCAACGTCCTGACTTTC.

This clonotype was observed at least ten times. The chain has TRBV7-3 and TRBJ1-1, with D unclear. Looked up from germline, CDR1 is SGHTA and CDR2 is FQGTGA. This CDR3 contains 13 residues. Trimming left V 2 bases short and J 10 bases short, with 14 bases between. The CDR3 reads CASSLGTPEGAFF. The CDR3 DNA reads as TGTGCCAGCAGCTTAGGAACCCCTGAGGGAGCTTTCTTT.